The next 29 T cell receptor beta chains were all read from a single sample in a study of cytotoxic CD8 clonotypes in ibrutinib-treated CLL. TCRdb keeps only in-frame clones here, not all; method: immunoSEQ multiplex PCR. The data show under 200,000 clones, with more than 80% seen just once and 4.6% held by the top ten. Here the sequenced sample was PBMCs, taken after 24 months of ibrutinib treatment. These receptors were obtained from a human donor with chronic lymphocytic leukemia.

This clone was counted a single time. The V call is TRBV29-1, the J call TRBJ2-7; D unresolved. This CDR3 is 11 amino acids long. In germline, CDR1 is SQVTM, CDR2 ANQGSEA. Trimming removed 4 bases from V and 3 bases from J, with 7 bases in between. This chain's CDR3 is CSVVADYEQYF. The CDR3 region has the DNA TGCAGCGTTGTAGCTGACTACGAGCAGTACTTC.

This chain links TRBV11-2 with TRBJ2-1; D possibly matches TRBD1 or TRBD2 (6 bases each). Germline values: CDR1 SGHAT, CDR2 FQNNGV. The CDR3 contains 15 residues. V was trimmed by 1 base and J by 9 bases, leaving 16 bases between them. The CDR3 nucleotides are TGTGCCAGCAGCTTAGTCGGGGGCGTTGGGAGTGAGCAGTTCTTC. Translating it yields CASSLVGGVGSEQFF.

In the case of this clone: The same CDR3 arises from other DNA sequences in this sample as well. This chain connects TRBV18 to TRBJ1-1; 9 bases map to TRBD1. V gave up 2 bases and J gave up 1 base; unmatched junction bases: 2. CDR1 is KGHSH, CDR2 LQKENI, per germline. The CDR3 has 15 amino acids. In nucleotides, the CDR3 is TGTGCCAGCTCACCAAGACAGGGGGGGAACACTGAAGCTTTCTTT. Translation gives CASSPRQGGNTEAFF.

This clone was recorded once. The chain combines TRBV25-1 with TRBJ1-1; 10 nucleotides align to TRBD1. The germline CDR1 and CDR2 sequences are MGHDK and SYGVNS. The CDR3 runs 18 residues. V was clipped by 2 bases and J by 4 bases; unmatched bases: 13. CDR3 loop: CASSEQRPGQGKTTEAFF. Written as DNA, the CDR3 is TGTGCCAGCAGTGAACAACGGCCGGGACAGGGGAAGACCACTGAAGCTTTCTTT.

This chain joins TRBV29-1 and TRBJ1-1; TRBD1 matches 8 bases. V gave up 5 bases and J gave up 5 bases; unmatched junction bases: 7. The V gene's germline CDR1 is SQVTM and CDR2 ANQGSEA. The CDR3 runs to 13 residues. The CDR3 protein is CSVTGQGGTEAFF. CDR3 bases: TGCAGCGTTACCGGACAGGGCGGAACTGAAGCTTTCTTT.

The chain carries TRBV30 and TRBJ2-5, with 8 bases identical to TRBD1. The junction had 6 bases not matched to a gene; V was cut back by 0 bases and J by 3 bases. CDR1 GTSNPN and CDR2 SVGIG come from the germline V gene (reference sequence). The CDR3 has 15 residues. The CDR3 DNA reads as TGTGCCTGGAGTGTAGGAGGACAGGGAAAAGAGACCCAGTACTTC. This encodes CAWSVGGQGKETQYF.

The J gene is TRBJ2-7, the V gene TRBV4-1, with 10 bases lining up with TRBD2. The CDR3 is made up of 13 amino acids. CDR1 and CDR2 (germline): MGHRA, YSYEKL. The V gene end was trimmed by 3 bases and the J gene end by 6 bases; junction bases not matched to a gene: 2. CDR3 region: CASSQGLAIEQYF. The CDR3 bases are TGCGCCAGCAGCCAGGGACTAGCGATCGAGCAGTACTTC.

This chain links TRBV18 with TRBJ2-2; D is undetermined. The germline V and J ends were trimmed by 4 bases and 0 bases, with 12 bases remaining between them. Germline V gives CDR1 KGHSH, CDR2 LQKENI. The CDR3 loop spans 16 amino acids. As DNA, the CDR3 is TGTGCCAGCTCACGGGAAAGAACGTCGAACACCGGGGAGCTGTTTTTT. The encoded protein is CASSRERTSNTGELFF.

This chain connects TRBV11-2 to TRBJ1-3; 7 positions agree with TRBD1. V was pared by 2 bases and J by 4 bases, with 5 bases of the junction left unmatched. The CDR3 has 15 residues. The germline V gene has CDR1 SGHAT and CDR2 FQNNGV. The CDR3 loop is CASSLHRGGGNTIYF. The CDR3 DNA is TGTGCCAGCAGCTTACACAGGGGAGGGGGAAACACCATATATTTT. Using reference TRBV11-2 and TRBJ1-3 for the parts outside the CDR3, the full variable domain is EAGVAQSPRYKIIEKRQSVAFWCNPISGHATLYWYQQILGQGPKLLIQFQNNGVVDDSQLPKDRFSAERLKGVDSTLKIQPAKLEDSAVYLCASSLHRGGGNTIYFGEGSWLTVV.

The chain couples TRBV7-2 to TRBJ2-7; 7 bases agree with TRBD1. V lost 2 bases to trimming and J lost 3 bases; unmatched junction nucleotides: 7. The CDR3 runs to 15 residues. Germline V gene data show CDR1 as SGHTA and CDR2 as FQGNSA. The CDR3 is CASSLSPRQGYEQYF. The CDR3 region has the DNA TGTGCCAGCAGCTTATCCCCTCGACAGGGCTACGAGCAGTACTTC.

This chain connects TRBV5-1 to TRBJ2-7; D is uncertain. Germline values: CDR1 SGHRS, CDR2 YFSETQ. This CDR3 spans 14 amino acids. V was pared by 4 bases and J by 4 bases, with 15 bases between. In DNA form, the CDR3 reads TGCGCCAGCAGCCCGGAAGGGATAAGGTACGAGCAGTACTTC. Its protein product is CASSPEGIRYEQYF.

V gene TRBV7-9 combines with J gene TRBJ1-6, with D perhaps TRBD1 (5 bases). Trimming cost V 3 bases and J 10 bases, with 10 bases left between them. The CDR3 has 13 amino acids. The germline V gene has CDR1 SEHNR and CDR2 FQNEAQ (reference sequence). The chain's CDR3 is CASSLGGASPLHF. DNA for the CDR3: TGTGCCAGCAGCTTGGGGGGAGCCTCACCCCTCCACTTT.

This clone occurred once. This sequence joins TRBV2 and TRBJ2-5, with D tentatively TRBD1 (7 bases). Germline values: CDR1 SNHLY, CDR2 FYNNEI. This CDR3 has 15 residues. Trimming shortened V by 7 bases and J by 2 bases, and 17 bases separated the two germline ends. This CDR3 reads CASTRRDSRQETQYF. The CDR3 coding sequence is TGTGCCAGCACTAGGCGGGACAGCAGGCAAGAGACCCAGTACTTC. Filled out from reference TRBV2 and TRBJ2-5, the complete variable domain reads EPEVTQTPSHQVTQMGQEVILRCVPISNHLYFYWYRQILGQKVEFLVSFYNNEISEKSEIFDDQFSVERPDGSNFTLKIRSTKLEDSAMYFCASTRRDSRQETQYFGPGTRLLVL.

This chain links TRBV2 with TRBJ2-2, with TRBD1 identical over 7 bases. J lost 3 bases, V lost 8 bases, and 0 bases had no gene match. The CDR3 length is 12 residues. Germline V gives CDR1 SNHLY, CDR2 FYNNEI. CDR3 residues: CASGQDTGELFF. As DNA, the CDR3 is TGTGCCAGCGGACAGGACACCGGGGAGCTGTTTTTT.

The gene calls are TRBV4-3 and TRBJ2-2; D is uncertain. Germline assignment: CDR1 LGHNA and CDR2 YSLEER. Trimming pared 1 base from V and 4 bases from J, leaving 13 bases between. There are 16 residues in the CDR3. The CDR3, as DNA: TGCGCCAGCAGCCAAGGTCTGGGTAAAATCACCGGGGAGCTGTTTTTT. Protein product: CASSQGLGKITGELFF.

The chain recombines TRBV6-5 with TRBJ1-3; TRBD1 is a possible D gene (6 bases). This CDR3 is 14 amino acids long. V was pared by 6 bases and J by 0 bases, with 9 bases between. Germline loops: CDR1 MNHEY, CDR2 SVGAGI. The CDR3 DNA reads as TGTGCCAGCAGGCCACAGGGCTCTGGAAACACCATATATTTT. It is translated as CASRPQGSGNTIYF.

The chain links TRBV5-1 to TRBJ2-1; perhaps TRBD1 as D (6 bases). The germline V gene encodes CDR1 SGHRS and CDR2 YFSETQ. The CDR3 contains 16 residues. The germline V and J ends were trimmed by 1 base and 0 bases, with 11 bases remaining between them. DNA of the CDR3: TGCGCCAGCAGCTTGCTCACAGGGAGCTCCTACAATGAGCAGTTCTTC. It codes for CASSLLTGSSYNEQFF.

The chain combines TRBV30 with TRBJ2-3, with 8 bases lining up with TRBD2. V was pared by 1 base and J by 8 bases, with 11 bases of the junction left unmatched. CDR1 and CDR2 (germline): GTSNPN, SVGIG (reference sequence). The CDR3 covers 15 residues. CDR3 DNA: TGTGCCTGGAGTGGAGGACGGGGGGGCCGGGGTACGCAGTATTTT. Translated: CAWSGGRGGRGTQYF.

V usage is TRBV11-2 and J usage is TRBJ2-1; 8 positions match TRBD1. Losses at the gene ends were 0 bases for V and 9 bases for J; bases not matched to a gene: 7. The CDR3 is 15 residues long. Germline CDR1 is SGHAT and CDR2 is FQNNGV. This chain's CDR3 is CASSLEQGAVGEQFF. The CDR3 nucleotides read TGTGCCAGCAGCTTAGAGCAGGGGGCCGTGGGTGAGCAGTTCTTC.

The rearrangement joins TRBV25-1 to TRBJ2-6; no clear D gene. Per germline, CDR1 MGHDK and CDR2 SYGVNS. Trimming pared 3 bases from V and 0 bases from J, leaving 6 bases between. The CDR3 totals 15 residues. The CDR3 here is CASSDPGSGANVLTF. CDR3 sequence (DNA): TGTGCCAGCAGTGATCCGGGCTCTGGGGCCAACGTCCTGACTTTC.

V usage is TRBV2 and J usage is TRBJ1-2; unclear D gene. The CDR3 has 12 residues. Germline lookup yields CDR1 SNHLY and CDR2 FYNNEI. Trimming cost V 1 base and J 1 base, with 1 base left between them. In DNA form, the CDR3 reads TGTGCCAGCAGTGAAGGTAACTATGGCTACACCTTC. Translation gives CASSEGNYGYTF. The variable domain in full, completed from reference TRBV2 and TRBJ1-2, reads EPEVTQTPSHQVTQMGQEVILRCVPISNHLYFYWYRQILGQKVEFLVSFYNNEISEKSEIFDDQFSVERPDGSNFTLKIRSTKLEDSAMYFCASSEGNYGYTFGSGTRLTVV.

Notes on this clone: The junction differs from germline at one of its ends, possibly a read error. This chain uses TRBV27 with TRBJ1-1, with unresolved D. The CDR3 runs 9 residues. Germline assignment: CDR1 MNHEY and CDR2 SMNVEV (reference sequence). The CDR3 DNA reads as TGTGCCATCAGTGGAGAAGCTTTCTTT. As protein: CAISGEAFF.

The chain uses TRBV5-1 and TRBJ1-3; D uncertain. Germline V gene sequence: CDR1 SGHRS, CDR2 YFSETQ. V shed 5 bases and J shed 6 bases, with 18 bases lying between them. This CDR3 is built from 15 residues. The CDR3 sequence: CASSVMTPEANTIYF. The CDR3 coding sequence is TGCGCCAGCAGTGTAATGACACCCGAGGCAAACACCATATATTTT.

The chain employs TRBV27 and TRBJ2-3; the D is unclear. Trimming removed 4 bases from V and 6 bases from J, with 8 bases in between. This CDR3 region has 12 residues. Germline lookup yields CDR1 MNHEY and CDR2 SMNVEV (reference sequence). This CDR3 reads CASSSLGDTQYF. CDR3 sequence (DNA): TGTGCCAGCAGTTCCCTAGGCGATACGCAGTATTTT.

A word on this clone: The junction departs from germline at one end; a sequencing error may be responsible. The J gene is TRBJ2-3, the V gene TRBV6-1; D possibly uses TRBD1 or TRBD2 (7 bases each). The CDR3 has 15 amino acids. Germline-derived CDR1 and CDR2 are MNHNS and SASEGT. CDR3 in amino acids: CASREVGRGPDTQYF. The CDR3 DNA sequence: TGTGCCAGCAGGGAAGTTGGGAGGGGGCCAGATACGCAGTATTTT.

This clone came up once. The CDR3 loop is CASSPRAGAGHREQYF. In DNA, the CDR3 is TGTGCCAGCAGCCCTCGCGCCGGTGCAGGGCATAGGGAGCAGTACTTC. The rearrangement uses TRBV7-3 and TRBJ2-7; D perhaps matches TRBD1 (5 bases). This CDR3 spans 16 amino acids. V was clipped by 5 bases and J by 7 bases, with 24 bases between them. CDR1 SGHTA and CDR2 FQGTGA come from the germline V gene.

The chain has TRBV7-2 and TRBJ2-1; a weak D match, TRBD2 (5 bases). V was clipped by 7 bases and J by 1 base, with 11 bases between them. The CDR3 is 14 residues long. CDR1 and CDR2 from the germline V gene are SGHTA and FQGNSA. The CDR3 DNA follows: TGTGCCAGCACCGCGGACTCTTCCTACAATGAGCAGTTCTTC. Encoded protein: CASTADSSYNEQFF. The variable domain in full, completed from reference TRBV7-2 and TRBJ2-1, reads GAGVSQSPSNKVTEKGKDVELRCDPISGHTALYWYRQSLGQGLEFLIYFQGNSAPDKSGLPSDRFSAERTGGSVSTLTIQRTQQEDSAVYLCASTADSSYNEQFFGPGTRLTVL.

The chain's CDR3 is CAWSSQGLEKLFF. CDR3 bases: TGTGCCTGGAGTTCACAGGGGCTGGAAAAACTGTTTTTT. This chain connects TRBV30 to TRBJ1-4; the match to TRBD1 covers 7 bases. The CDR3 sequence is 13 residues long. Germline lookup yields CDR1 GTSNPN and CDR2 SVGIG (reference sequence). Germline trimming cut 2 bases from V and 8 bases from J; bases unmatched to any gene: 5. Variable domain in full (rest from reference TRBV30 and TRBJ1-4): SQTIHQWPATLVQPVGSPLSLECTVEGTSNPNLYWYRQAAGRGLQLLFYSVGIGQISSEVPQNLSASRPQDRQFILSSKKLLLSDSGFYLCAWSSQGLEKLFFGSGTQLSVL.

The V call is TRBV7-2, the J call TRBJ2-1; a weak D match, TRBD2 (6 bases). The germline V gene has CDR1 SGHTA and CDR2 FQGNSA. The CDR3 covers 16 residues. V was clipped by 2 bases and J by 6 bases, with 17 bases between them. This CDR3 reads CASSLLAGLLRNEQFF. CDR3 nucleotides: TGTGCCAGCAGCTTACTCGCGGGATTACTACGCAATGAGCAGTTCTTC.